These T cell receptor beta chains were read from a single sample in a study of T cell repertoires in cytomegalovirus infection. TCRdb fed the reads into MiXCR, producing one record per CDR3 protein. The sample carries roughly 700,000 distinct CDR3 sequences, around 32% recorded once. Which antigens these TCRs recognize remains unknown. The input for sequencing was cultured PBMCs, taken from culture after CMV antigen stimulation. The receptors stem from a human donor in good health (CMV status not recorded). Some clones in this sample may be carry-over from other donors' samples. The CDR3 runs from the conserved cysteine through the conserved F or W. Each record gives: V gene, clone size, J gene, D gene, CDR3 protein, CDR3 DNA. D genes are given only for firm matches. Rows may omit the clone size; those that give it use once, few, many or a size class.

>TRBV7-8|.|TRBJ2-7|TRBD2
CASSLMGGVEYEQYF
TGTGCCAGCAGCTTGATGGGGGGGGTTGAATACGAGCAGTACTTC
>TRBV7-7|.|TRBJ1-5|.
CASSIKHEHNQPQHF
TGTGCCAGCAGCATTAAACACGAACACAATCAGCCCCAGCATTTT
>TRBV6-1|.|TRBJ2-5|.
CAILDSPPGETQYF
TGTGCCATATTGGACAGCCCCCCGGGGGAGACCCAGTACTTC
>TRBV16|few|TRBJ1-1|.
CASSQYKNTEAFF
TGTGCCAGCAGCCAATACAAGAACACTGAAGCTTTCTTT
>TRBV7-6|few|TRBJ2-2|.
CASSQRRGTGELFF
TGTGCCAGCAGCCAGAGACGGGGGACCGGGGAGCTGTTTTTT
>TRBV5-1|few|TRBJ2-7|TRBD1
CASSSGGQGYYEQYF
TGCGCCAGCAGCTCCGGCGGACAGGGCTACTACGAGCAGTACTTC
>TRBV20-1|.|TRBJ1-5|.
CSAVGGNQPQHF
TGCAGTGCTGTCGGGGGCAATCAGCCCCAGCATTTT
>TRBV7-8|few|TRBJ1-6|.
CASSLEGNSYNSPLHF
TGTGCCAGCAGCTTAGAGGGGAACTCCTATAATTCACCCCTCCACTTT
>TRBV7-2|.|TRBJ2-1|TRBD1
CASSLRDRLYNEQFF
TGTGCCAGCAGCTTACGGGACAGACTTTACAATGAGCAGTTCTTC
>TRBV7-2|few|TRBJ2-5|TRBD2
CASSWGTSGRHRFQETQYF
TGTGCCAGCAGCTGGGGGACTAGCGGGAGACATAGGTTCCAAGAGACCCAGTACTTC
>TRBV20-1|few|TRBJ1-5|.
CSARRGGSNQPQHF
TGCAGTGCTAGAAGGGGTGGTTCCAATCAGCCCCAGCATTTT
>TRBV6-6|.|TRBJ2-3|.
CASSDPGRAGTDTQYF
TGTGCCAGCAGTGACCCCGGCAGGGCCGGGACAGATACGCAGTATTTT
>TRBV10-3|.|TRBJ2-7|.
CAISESSEPYEQYF
TGTGCCATCAGTGAGTCGAGCGAACCCTACGAGCAGTACTTC
>TRBV2|.|TRBJ2-2|TRBD1
CASTPGQGIGELFF
TGTGCCAGCACGCCGGGACAGGGTATCGGGGAGCTGTTTTTT
>TRBV7-8|.|TRBJ2-4|TRBD1
CSSGDRRVLAKNIQYF
TGTAGCTCTGGGGACAGGAGGGTCCTAGCCAAAAACATTCAGTACTTC
>TRBV6-6|.|TRBJ1-6|.
CASSWTFYNSPLHF
TGTGCCAGCAGTTGGACATTTTATAATTCACCCCTCCACTTT
>TRBV19|.|TRBJ2-2|.
CASSMIRTGELFF
TGTGCCAGTAGTATGATACGGACCGGGGAGCTGTTTTTT
>TRBV6-5|.|TRBJ2-1|TRBD1
CASSDYTGGSYNEQFF
TGTGCCAGCAGTGACTACACAGGGGGCTCCTACAATGAGCAGTTCTTC
>TRBV6-1|.|TRBJ2-3|.
CASRGSRADTQYF
TGTGCCAGCAGGGGGAGTAGGGCAGATACGCAGTATTTT
>TRBV6-2/TRBV6-3|few|TRBJ2-7|TRBD1
CASKRTGRSEQYF
TGTGCCAGCAAAAGGACAGGGAGGTCGGAGCAGTACTTC
>TRBV6-1|few|TRBJ1-4|.
CASSETGQQNEKLFF
TGTGCCAGCAGTGAAACAGGACAACAAAATGAAAAACTGTTTTTT
>TRBV12-3/TRBV12-4|.|TRBJ1-2|.
CASSLNDRSGGYTF
TGTGCCAGCAGCCTTAACGACAGGAGCGGTGGCTACACCTTC
>TRBV7-2|many|TRBJ2-1|TRBD2
CASTTSGVAREQFF
TGTGCCAGCACTACTAGCGGGGTCGCACGAGAGCAGTTCTTC
>TRBV15|.|TRBJ2-3|TRBD2
CATQVSGRSLRDTQYF
TGTGCCACTCAGGTTAGCGGGAGGAGCTTAAGGGATACGCAGTATTTT
>TRBV7-2|few|TRBJ2-3|TRBD1
CASSPGGGQGSDTQYF
TGTGCCAGCAGCCCAGGGGGGGGACAGGGGTCGGATACGCAGTATTTT
>TRBV5-3|once|TRBJ2-1|TRBD1
CASCLGSGQGYNEQFF
TGTGCCAGCTGCTTGGGTTCCGGACAGGGATACAATGAGCAGTTCTTC
>TRBV2|.|TRBJ1-1|.
CASRATGWTEAFF
TGTGCCAGCAGGGCCACAGGGTGGACTGAAGCTTTCTTT
>TRBV12-3/TRBV12-4|.|TRBJ1-4|TRBD1
CASSRTGPNEKLFF
TGTGCCAGCAGCCGGACAGGCCCGAATGAAAAACTGTTTTTT
>TRBV29-1|few|TRBJ1-1|.
CSVETGKAFF
TGCAGCGTTGAGACGGGAAAAGCTTTCTTT
>TRBV2|.|TRBJ2-7|TRBD1
CASSGDRADEQYF
TGTGCCAGCAGCGGGGACAGGGCGGACGAGCAGTACTTC
>TRBV15|.|TRBJ1-5|.
CATSRDRGSNQPQHF
TGTGCCACCAGCAGAGATAGGGGTAGCAATCAGCCCCAGCATTTT
>TRBV14|few|TRBJ1-5|.
CASSQGRQPQHF
TGTGCCAGCAGCCAAGGCCGTCAGCCCCAGCATTTT
>TRBV24-1|few|TRBJ2-3|.
CATSPRRSTHVPDTQYF
TGTGCCACCAGTCCCCGCAGATCCACACACGTCCCAGATACGCAGTATTTT
>TRBV19|.|TRBJ2-7|.
CASSIDGQNYEQYF
TGTGCCAGTAGTATAGATGGCCAGAACTACGAGCAGTACTTC
>TRBV7-2|few|TRBJ2-1|TRBD2
CASSLVTSSNEQFF
TGTGCCAGCAGCTTAGTGACTAGCTCCAATGAGCAGTTCTTC
>TRBV27|few|TRBJ2-7|.
CASRISGNPYEQYF
TGTGCCAGCAGAATTAGCGGTAACCCCTACGAGCAGTACTTC
>TRBV9|.|TRBJ2-5|TRBD2
CASSVGLARGETQYF
TGTGCCAGCAGCGTAGGACTAGCTCGCGGGGAGACCCAGTACTTC
>TRBV2|.|TRBJ1-5|.
CASREYGGNQPQHF
TGTGCCAGCAGGGAGTATGGGGGCAATCAGCCCCAGCATTTT
>TRBV2|.|TRBJ2-5|.
CASRLKTTQYF
TGTGCCAGCAGGCTTAAAACGACCCAGTACTTC
>TRBV10-3|.|TRBJ1-1|.
CAISEEVANTEAFF
TGTGCCATCAGTGAGGAGGTAGCGAACACTGAAGCTTTCTTT
>TRBV12-3/TRBV12-4|.|TRBJ1-2|TRBD1
CASSPGTGSNGYTF
TGTGCCAGCAGTCCAGGGACAGGTAGCAATGGCTACACCTTC
>TRBV7-2|many|TRBJ2-3|.
CASSPQWGDTDTQYF
TGTGCCAGCAGCCCCCAGTGGGGGGACACAGATACGCAGTATTTT
>TRBV2|.|TRBJ2-3|TRBD2
CASSEELAGATTDTQYF
TGTGCCAGCAGTGAAGAACTAGCGGGAGCAACCACAGATACGCAGTATTTT
>TRBV27|.|TRBJ2-7|.
CASSFLGSAPSYEQYF
TGTGCCAGCAGTTTCCTCGGGAGCGCCCCCTCCTACGAGCAGTACTTC